The clone carrying this T cell receptor beta chain was detected only a few times. Its antigen is not identified. The data derive from a study of regulatory T cells in long-lasting Graves disease. Study overall: Persistence in Graves' disease denoted antithyroid drug use beyond 5 years alongside positive TSH receptor antibodies.

CDR3 regions were amplified by Arm-PCR using iRepertoire HTBI primers to build TCR beta libraries. Using its own MiXCR run on the multiplex PCR reads, TCRdb lists one record per CDR3 protein. This sample yields 350,000 to 500,000 distinct CDR3 sequences, of which roughly 23% are seen a single time; approximately 15% belongs to the top ten. Time point defined: persistent/refractory GD, antithyroid drugs over 5 years with positive TRAb. PBMC RNA served as the TCR library source. Study-wide results and caveats: TCR diversity was lower in persistent Graves' patients (versus newly diagnosed ones).

This TCR derives from a female donor with Graves disease. Sequenced material: peripheral blood mononuclear cells (PBMCs), taken when the disease was refractory, from a patient treated with antithyroid drugs.

As DNA, the CDR3 is TGCGCCAGCAGCTTGGACGGGACCACTTCTTATGGCTACACCTTC. Its translation: CASSLDGTTSYGYTF. The genes are TRBV5-1 and TRBJ1-2, with D possibly being TRBD1 (5 bases). The CDR3 is 15 residues long. The germline V gene has CDR1 SGHRS and CDR2 YFSETQ. Trimming took off 0 bases at V and 5 bases at J, with 14 bases between the two ends.